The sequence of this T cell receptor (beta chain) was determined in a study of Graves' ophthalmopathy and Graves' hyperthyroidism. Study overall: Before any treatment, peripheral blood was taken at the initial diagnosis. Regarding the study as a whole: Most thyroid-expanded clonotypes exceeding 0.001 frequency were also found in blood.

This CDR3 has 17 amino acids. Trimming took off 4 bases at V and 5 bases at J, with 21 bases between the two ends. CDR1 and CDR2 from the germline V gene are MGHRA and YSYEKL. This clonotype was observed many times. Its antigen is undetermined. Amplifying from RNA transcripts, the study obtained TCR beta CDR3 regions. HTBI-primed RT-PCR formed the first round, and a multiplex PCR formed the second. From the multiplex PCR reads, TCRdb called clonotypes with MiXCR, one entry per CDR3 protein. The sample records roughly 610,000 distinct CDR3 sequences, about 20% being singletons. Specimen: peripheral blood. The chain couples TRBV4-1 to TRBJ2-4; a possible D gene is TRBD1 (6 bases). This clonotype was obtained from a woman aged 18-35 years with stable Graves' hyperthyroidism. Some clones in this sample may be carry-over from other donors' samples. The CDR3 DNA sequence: TGCGCCAGCAGCCGATCTGCTGCAGGGGTTTGGCAAAACATTCAGTACTTC. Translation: CASSRSAAGVWQNIQYF.